Below, 15 T cell receptor beta chains from the same sample are listed, as sequenced in a study of shared clonotypes between healthy human individuals. The method was immunoSEQ multiplex PCR; TCRdb's version includes in-frame clones alone and lacks a portion of them. This sample yields 2 million to 2.5 million clones, of which approximately 94% are seen a single time; 0.36% belongs to the top ten. The sample was naive CD4+ T cells from PBMCs. The subset is: CD45RA+ positively selected. The receptors shown here come from a young man in good health. Some clones in this sample may be carry-over from other donors' samples.

This rearrangement joins TRBV25-1 to TRBJ2-2; possible D gene TRBD1, 5 bases. V was cut by 5 bases and J by 3 bases, with 10 bases left in between. Germline-derived CDR1 and CDR2 are MGHDK and SYGVNS. The CDR3 extends over 14 amino acids. The CDR3 DNA reads as TGTGCCAGCAGTCAGCAGGGATACACCGGGGAGCTGTTTTTT. Protein: CASSQQGYTGELFF.

This rearrangement joins TRBV14 to TRBJ1-5; a weak D match, TRBD1 (6 bases). This CDR3 region has 14 residues. Germline CDR1 is SGHDN and CDR2 is FVKESK. V was shortened by 4 bases and J by 7 bases, with 14 bases between the two germline ends. CDR3 DNA: TGTGCCAGCAGCCTACAGGGCTTAGGGCAGCCCCAGCATTTT. Translating it yields CASSLQGLGQPQHF.

In this sample, this clone turned up a few times. The CDR3 DNA follows: TGTGCCAGCAGTCAGAATAGCAACTATGGCTACACCTTC. Protein product: CASSQNSNYGYTF. This chain connects TRBV6-6 to TRBJ1-2; D gene ambiguous. The CDR3 has 13 amino acids. The V gene's germline CDR1 is MNHNY and CDR2 SVGAGI (reference sequence). The V and J ends lost 5 bases and 2 bases respectively, with 9 bases between them.

Here the CDR3 reads CASSAGPLGGYTF. The CDR3 DNA reads TGCGCCAGCAGCGCAGGTCCCCTGGGGGGCTACACCTTC. V is TRBV5-1 and J is TRBJ1-2; D ambiguous. This CDR3 spans 13 amino acids. V lost 4 bases, J lost 8 bases, and 15 bases lay in between. The V gene's germline CDR1 is SGHRS and CDR2 YFSETQ. Filled out from reference TRBV5-1 and TRBJ1-2, the complete variable domain reads KAGVTQTPRYLIKTRGQQVTLSCSPISGHRSVSWYQQTPGQGLQFLFEYFSETQRNKGNFPGRFSGRQFSNSRSEMNVSTLELGDSALYLCASSAGPLGGYTFGSGTRLTVV.

The chain recombines TRBV7-3 with TRBJ2-3; D gene uncertain. Trimming stripped 0 bases from V and 2 bases from J, with 9 bases between. The germline V gene has CDR1 SGHTA and CDR2 FQGTGA. This CDR3 comprises 15 residues. CDR3: CASSLTRQATDTQYF. The CDR3 bases are TGTGCCAGCAGCTTAACAAGGCAGGCCACAGATACGCAGTATTTT.

J is TRBJ2-7 and V is TRBV6-1; tentatively, D is TRBD1 (6 bases). Germline V gives CDR1 MNHNS, CDR2 SASEGT. Trimming shortened V by 6 bases and J by 2 bases, and 17 bases separated the two germline ends. The CDR3 sequence is 15 residues long. The CDR3 region has the DNA TGTGCCAGCAGAGTGAGTCCAGGGGTAGCCTACGAGCAGTACTTC. Residues: CASRVSPGVAYEQYF.

The J gene is TRBJ2-7, the V gene TRBV7-8; possible D gene TRBD1, 6 bases. Germline CDR1 is SGHVS and CDR2 is FQNEAQ. V shed 4 bases and J shed 7 bases, with 14 bases lying between them. CDR3 length equals 13 residues. The CDR3 is CASSWGTGFEQYF. CDR3 DNA sequence: TGTGCCAGCAGCTGGGGTACAGGGTTTGAGCAGTACTTC.

Concerning this clone: At one boundary the junction diverges from the germline segment, which might be a read error. The chain carries TRBV5-6 and TRBJ1-3, with D unresolved. Germline lookup yields CDR1 SGHDT and CDR2 YYEEEE. The CDR3 is 14 amino acids. The CDR3 loop reads CASGYLSSGSTIYF. As DNA, the CDR3 is TGTGCCAGCGGCTATTTAAGCTCTGGAAGCACCATATATTTT.

Turning to this clone: Other DNA sequences in the same sample also yield this CDR3. The chain combines TRBV18 with TRBJ2-2; D might be TRBD1 (6 bases). This CDR3 is 14 amino acids long. CDR1 is KGHSH, CDR2 LQKENI, per germline. The V gene lost 2 bases and the J gene lost 5 bases, with 9 bases spanning the gap. In DNA form, the CDR3 reads TGTGCCAGCTCACCAACTACAGGGACCGGGGAGCTGTTTTTT. Protein: CASSPTTGTGELFF. The full variable domain, with the rest looked up from reference TRBV18 and TRBJ2-2, is NAGVMQNPRHLVRRRGQEARLRCSPMKGHSHVYWYRQLPEEGLKFMVYLQKENIIDESGMPKERFSAEFPKEGPSILRIQQVVRGDSAAYFCASSPTTGTGELFFGEGSRLTVL.

The genes are TRBV9 and TRBJ1-5; D remains ambiguous. V was shortened by 4 bases and J by 0 bases, with 11 bases between the two germline ends. The CDR3 extends over 15 amino acids. Germline V gene sequence: CDR1 SGDLS, CDR2 YYNGEE. As DNA, the CDR3 is TGTGCCAGCAGCCCCCATACAGATAGCAATCAGCCCCAGCATTTT. Translating it yields CASSPHTDSNQPQHF.

The chain uses TRBV7-2 and TRBJ2-7; TRBD2 matches 9 bases. The CDR3 is 13 amino acids. The V gene's germline CDR1 is SGHTA and CDR2 FQGNSA. V dropped 5 bases and J dropped 5; count of bases not matched to a gene: 4. The chain's CDR3 is CASSISGSDEQYF. DNA of the CDR3: TGTGCCAGCAGCATTAGCGGGAGTGACGAGCAGTACTTC.

Of note for this clone: The sample holds other DNA sequences that translate to the same CDR3. The chain combines TRBV6-5 with TRBJ2-7; D not certain. Germline CDR1 MNHEY, CDR2 SVGAGI. This CDR3 contains 12 residues. V lost 6 bases and J 0 bases, leaving 6 bases between the germline ends. The DNA of the CDR3 is TGTGCCAGCAGGCCCAACTCCTACGAGCAGTACTTC. Protein: CASRPNSYEQYF.

This chain uses TRBV19 with TRBJ1-2; D may be TRBD1 (5 bases). The CDR3 has 13 residues. The germline CDR1 and CDR2 sequences are LNHDA and SQIVND (reference sequence). The V end was cut by 6 bases, the J end by 5 bases, with 13 bases between. The CDR3 region is CASSATALYGYTF. The CDR3 DNA follows: TGTGCCAGTAGCGCGACAGCCCTTTATGGCTACACCTTC.

The V and J genes are TRBV9 and TRBJ2-7, with 10 positions matching TRBD2. CDR1 and CDR2 from the germline V gene are SGDLS and YYNGEE. Germline trimming cut 4 bases from V and 4 bases from J; bases unmatched to any gene: 11. There are 16 residues in the CDR3. The chain's CDR3 is CASSPIGTSEPYEQYF. The DNA of the CDR3 is TGTGCCAGCAGCCCTATCGGGACTAGCGAGCCTTACGAGCAGTACTTC. The full variable domain, with the rest looked up from reference TRBV9 and TRBJ2-7, is DSGVTQTPKHLITATGQRVTLRCSPRSGDLSVYWYQQSLDQGLQFLIQYYNGEERAKGNILERFSAQQFPDLHSELNLSSLELGDSALYFCASSPIGTSEPYEQYFGPGTRLTVT.

The chain carries TRBV7-2 and TRBJ1-3; 10 positions match TRBD1. J gave up 7 bases and V 6 bases, and 6 bases lay outside the gene matches. This CDR3 has 14 residues. The germline V gene has CDR1 SGHTA and CDR2 FQGNSA. The CDR3 loop is CASRTGGQWNTIYF. CDR3 bases: TGTGCCAGCAGGACAGGGGGCCAATGGAACACCATATATTTT.